Reported below is one T cell receptor (beta chain). This sample was included in a study of blood T cell repertoires in COVID-19. Background on the study: From the United States, Italy and Spain came samples of acute and convalescent COVID-19. In each case, the material was cDNA or gDNA derived from T cells, B-cell-depleted T cells, or PBMCs.

The authors' processing: The assay estimated nucleated cells by amplifying reference gene primers. Profiled with immunoSEQ multiplex PCR; TCRdb holds only in-frame clones, not every one. V, J and clone size are those of that table, while D and trimming were read from the DNA. The sample contains some 85,000 clones, about 83% of which appear only once. Trimming took off 1 base at V and 0 bases at J, with 7 bases between the two ends. CDR1 is MDHEN, CDR2 SYDVKM, per germline. The CDR3 has 16 amino acids. The sequenced sample was peripheral blood. The chain couples TRBV28 to TRBJ1-6; D not resolved. This receptor was obtained from a human donor in a cohort sampled during active COVID-19. The CDR3 protein is CASSLFSSSYNSPLHF. CDR3 coding DNA: TGTGCCAGCAGTTTATTCTCGAGCTCCTATAATTCACCCCTCCACTTT.